Given below is one TCR beta chain in context. The sample is drawn from a study of blood T cell repertoires in COVID-19. Study context: T cells, B-cell-depleted T cells, or PBMCs supplied cDNA or gDNA.

Sequencing was performed with immunoSEQ multiplex PCR; in TCRdb, only in-frame clones are kept and a portion is missing. This sample has tens of thousands of clones; around nine tenths occur once, and the top ten carry approximately 6.5%. The CDR3 is made up of 14 amino acids. Germline-derived CDR1 and CDR2 are MGHRA and YSYEKL. V shed 4 bases and J shed 5 bases, with 14 bases lying between them. Sequencing input: peripheral blood. The sequence came from a woman aged 55-69 years with COVID-19, enrolled during active disease. The V call is TRBV4-1, the J call TRBJ1-1; possibly TRBD1 for D (6 bases). CDR3 nucleotide sequence: TGCGCCAGCAGCCTGGGGGCGCGGGGGACTGAAGCTTTCTTT. Translation gives CASSLGARGTEAFF.